One sample yielded the 20 T cell receptor beta chains listed below, sequenced in a study of T cells in Graves' hyperthyroidism and ophthalmopathy. The TCR beta CDR3 regions underwent amplification using RNA transcripts as the source. The TCR CDR3 was amplified in a first-round RT-PCR using the HTBI primer set. Using its own MiXCR run on the multiplex PCR reads, TCRdb lists one record per CDR3 protein. The sample lists roughly 500,000 distinct CDR3 sequences, approximately 15% occurring once. What was sequenced was blood. The receptors derive from a woman in her thirties with Graves' hyperthyroidism that later progressed to Graves' ophthalmopathy.

This clonotype was recorded many times. The gene calls are TRBV27 and TRBJ2-1; TRBD1 matches 9 bases. The CDR3 is 15 amino acids. The V gene end was trimmed by 5 bases and the J gene end by 1 base; junction bases not matched to a gene: 3. Per germline, CDR1 MNHEY and CDR2 SMNVEV (reference sequence). The CDR3 DNA reads as TGTGCCAGCAGTACGGGACAGGGATCCTACAATGAGCAGTTCTTC. It encodes CASSTGQGSYNEQFF.

This clonotype has ten or more counts. The chain couples TRBV12-3 or TRBV12-4 to TRBJ1-1; D not certain. The CDR3 runs to 13 residues. Trimming left V 4 bases short and J 3 bases short, with 9 bases between. The CDR3 spells CASSYSSHTEAFF. CDR3 in DNA: TGTGCCAGCAGTTACAGTTCTCACACTGAAGCTTTCTTT.

This clonotype was found a few times. This chain links TRBV6-1 with TRBJ1-6; 9 nucleotides line up with TRBD1. Germline V gene data show CDR1 as MNHNS and CDR2 as SASEGT. The CDR3 is 14 amino acids. The V gene end was trimmed by 6 bases and the J gene end by 9 bases; junction bases not matched to a gene: 6. The CDR3 reads CASSSQGAGSPLHF. The CDR3 DNA reads TGTGCCAGCAGCTCACAGGGGGCTGGTTCACCCCTCCACTTT.

The sample holds many counts of this clonotype. The J gene is TRBJ1-1, the V gene TRBV2; tentative D call: TRBD1 (6 bases). CDR3 length: 14 amino acids. Trimming cost V 4 bases and J 2 bases, with 11 bases left between them. Germline V gene data show CDR1 as SNHLY and CDR2 as FYNNEI. This CDR3 reads CASSVGHGNTEAFF. DNA for the CDR3: TGTGCCAGCAGTGTGGGACACGGAAACACTGAAGCTTTCTTT.

The rearrangement joins TRBV4-1 to TRBJ1-2; 9 positions agree with TRBD1. The CDR3 has 15 residues. V gave up 1 base and J gave up 4 bases; unmatched junction bases: 4. CDR1 MGHRA and CDR2 YSYEKL come from the germline V gene. In DNA, the CDR3 is TGCGCCAGCAGCCAAGGGGACAGGGCGAGCTATGGCTACACCTTC. Its protein product is CASSQGDRASYGYTF.

This clonotype was observed a few times. The chain links TRBV18 to TRBJ1-4, with 12 positions matching TRBD1. The V gene's germline CDR1 is KGHSH and CDR2 LQKENI. The CDR3 consists of 18 residues. V was clipped by 0 bases and J by 4 bases; unmatched bases: 6. The CDR3 coding sequence is TGTGCCAGCTCACCACCCGGGACAGGGGGCGGATTTAATGAAAAACTGTTTTTT. It codes for CASSPPGTGGGFNEKLFF.

The table lists this clonotype with many counts. The chain couples TRBV7-2 to TRBJ1-1, with 7 bases matching TRBD1. The CDR3 covers 17 residues. The trim removed 4 bases at V and 4 bases at J, leaving 15 bases unmatched. CDR1 is SGHTA, CDR2 FQGNSA, per germline. CDR3: CASSSPPGTAGATEAFF. In nucleotides, the CDR3 is TGTGCCAGCAGCTCCCCACCGGGGACAGCCGGGGCCACTGAAGCTTTCTTT.

In its sample, this clonotype was seen many times. V usage is TRBV29-1 and J usage is TRBJ2-7, with a weak D call TRBD1 (6 bases). CDR1 is SQVTM and CDR2 is ANQGSEA in the germline V gene. The CDR3 is made up of 13 amino acids. With 7 bases removed from V and 3 bases from J, the gap between germline ends came to 16 bases. The chain's CDR3 is CSGGPGQFYEQYF. The DNA of the CDR3 is TGCAGCGGTGGACCGGGACAATTCTACGAGCAGTACTTC.

CDR3 nucleotides: TGTGCCAGCAGCTTAGAGAGCAGGCACACTGAAGCTTTCTTT. This gives the protein CASSLESRHTEAFF. V is TRBV7-9 and J is TRBJ1-1; D is undetermined. V lost 1 base to trimming and J lost 3 bases, with 9 bases between them. The CDR3 has 14 amino acids. The V gene's germline CDR1 is SEHNR and CDR2 FQNEAQ (reference sequence).

This clonotype was seen a handful of times. The chain has TRBV7-9 and TRBJ1-4; no firm D call. The length of the CDR3 is 15 residues. Germline V gene lookup returns CDR1 SEHNR and CDR2 FQNEAQ (reference sequence). Trimming stripped 2 bases from V and 0 bases from J, with 7 bases between. CDR3 amino acids: CASSLRETTNEKLFF. In nucleotides, the CDR3 is TGTGCCAGCAGCTTACGGGAAACAACTAATGAAAAACTGTTTTTT.

This clonotype was observed at least ten times. The rearrangement links TRBV18 to TRBJ1-2, with no clear D. The V end lost 1 base, the J end lost 5 bases, and 14 bases lay between the germline ends. The germline CDR1 and CDR2 sequences are KGHSH and LQKENI. The CDR3 contains 15 residues. The CDR3 spells CASSPRPQPEYGYTF. The CDR3 nucleotides read TGTGCCAGCTCACCACGGCCTCAACCCGAATATGGCTACACCTTC.

This clonotype was recorded at least ten times. The chain is built from TRBV11-2 and TRBJ2-1; 12 nucleotides match TRBD2. The CDR3 covers 15 residues. Germline loops: CDR1 SGHAT, CDR2 FQNNGV. V lost 3 bases to trimming and J lost 5 bases; unmatched junction nucleotides: 2. In nucleotides, the CDR3 is TGTGCCAGCAGCTTTCTAGCGGGAGGGGACAATGAGCAGTTCTTC. This translates into CASSFLAGGDNEQFF.

V is TRBV27 and J is TRBJ2-2, with a tentative D call TRBD2 (5 bases). Between the trimmed V and J ends, which lost 11 bases and 5 bases, there was a span of 15 bases. CDR1 is MNHEY, CDR2 SMNVEV, per germline (reference sequence). CDR3 size: 13 residues. The CDR3 spells CAASNRGTGELFF. In DNA form, the CDR3 reads TGTGCCGCCAGCAATCGAGGGACCGGGGAGCTGTTTTTT.

This clonotype turned up a few times. This chain joins TRBV11-2 and TRBJ2-1; 9 nucleotides agree with TRBD2. Germline assignment: CDR1 SGHAT and CDR2 FQNNGV. With V trimmed by 0 bases and J by 8 bases, 11 bases remained unmatched. The CDR3 contains 17 residues. For the CDR3, the DNA is TGTGCCAGCAGCTTAGATGCTAGCGGGATGGTCCGCGATGAGCAGTTCTTC. Its translation is CASSLDASGMVRDEQFF.

CDR3 amino acids: CASSLQGSREKLFF. CDR3 nucleotides: TGTGCCAGCAGCCTCCAGGGGTCTCGGGAAAAACTGTTTTTT. The chain has TRBV3-1 and TRBJ1-4, with a tentative D call TRBD1 (6 bases). Trimming removed 4 bases at V and 8 bases at J, with 14 bases between. CDR1 LGHDT and CDR2 YNNKEL come from the germline V gene (reference sequence). This CDR3 contains 14 residues.

This clonotype was picked up many times. The rearrangement uses TRBV5-5 and TRBJ2-5; 7 positions agree with TRBD2. Germline CDR1 reads SGHKS; CDR2 reads YYEKEE (reference sequence). The CDR3 runs 14 residues. Germline trimming cut 1 base from V and 4 bases from J; bases unmatched to any gene: 4. In nucleotides, the CDR3 is TGTGCCAGCAGCTTGTCTCCGGGGGGAGAGACCCAGTACTTC. Its translation: CASSLSPGGETQYF.

This clonotype is a singleton in its sample. The CDR3 spells CASREGFYNEQFF. The CDR3 region has the DNA TGTGCCAGTAGGGAGGGCTTCTACAATGAGCAGTTCTTC. The chain uses TRBV19 and TRBJ2-1; D is perhaps TRBD2 (6 bases). CDR3 length: 13 amino acids. The germline gives CDR1 LNHDA, CDR2 SQIVND (reference sequence). V lost 6 bases, J lost 3 bases, and 9 bases lay in between.

This clonotype has at least ten counts. The chain joins TRBV12-3 or TRBV12-4 to TRBJ2-1; D unclear. This CDR3 spans 13 amino acids. Trimming pared 6 bases from V and 5 bases from J, leaving 11 bases between. Here the CDR3 DNA reads TGTGCCAGCAGCCTCAGACCCCACAATGAGCAGTTCTTC. Protein: CASSLRPHNEQFF.

V and J are TRBV5-5 and TRBJ2-2; TRBD1 aligns across 8 bases. V shed 1 base, J shed 1 base, and the junction held 6 bases outside the gene matches. Looked up from germline, CDR1 is SGHKS and CDR2 is YYEKEE (reference sequence). The CDR3 totals 17 residues. In DNA, the CDR3 is TGTGCCAGCAGCTTGACCCCGGGACAGGTGAACACCGGGGAGCTGTTTTTT. This codes for CASSLTPGQVNTGELFF. Full variable domain (missing parts from reference TRBV5-5 and TRBJ2-2): DAGVTQSPTHLIKTRGQQVTLRCSPISGHKSVSWYQQVLGQGPQFIFQYYEKEERGRGNFPDRFSARQFPNYSSELNVNALLLGDSALYLCASSLTPGQVNTGELFFGEGSRLTVL.

The sample holds many counts of this clonotype. The rearrangement links TRBV11-2 to TRBJ2-3, with TRBD2 identical over 11 bases. Germline V CDR1 and CDR2: SGHAT, FQNNGV. The CDR3 spans 15 residues. The V and J ends lost 4 bases and 4 bases, in that order; junction bases with no gene match: 4. The chain's CDR3 is CASSSVAGGADTQYF. CDR3 DNA sequence: TGTGCCAGCAGCTCAGTAGCGGGGGGGGCAGATACGCAGTATTTT.